The next 16 T cell receptor beta chains were all read from a single sample in a study of cytomegalovirus exposure and HLA in healthy donors (dated by TCRdb to the late 2010s). Library prep was done by the immunoSEQ multiplex PCR assay. A mixture of 60 forward primers for TCR Vbeta segments and 13 reverse primers for TCR Jbeta segments was used in the multiplex PCR. As stored in TCRdb, this immuneACCESS dataset retains in-frame rearrangements with V and J assigned. A fraction of the clones does not appear; measured against another copy, unresolved V genes explain less than half of the discrepancy, and the remainder lacks a known reason. In this sample the table shows more than 150,000 clones, more than 75% of which occur a single time. The ten most abundant clones make up about 2.4% of the sample. Sequences were obtained from PBMCs. Every receptor here comes from a woman younger than 30 in good health and CMV-seronegative.

This clone was counted a few times. This chain connects TRBV27 to TRBJ1-2, with 10 positions matching TRBD1. The germline V gene encodes CDR1 MNHEY and CDR2 SMNVEV (reference sequence). V gave up 5 bases and J gave up 6 bases; unmatched junction bases: 9. CDR3 size: 15 residues. DNA of the CDR3: TGTGCCAGCAGTCCCGCCGCTGACAGGGGGCATGGCTACACCTTC. It yields the protein CASSPAADRGHGYTF.

The chain recombines TRBV27 with TRBJ1-2, with 7 bases that match TRBD1. V dropped 6 bases and J dropped 0; count of bases not matched to a gene: 4. The CDR3 is 14 residues long. Germline V gene lookup returns CDR1 MNHEY and CDR2 SMNVEV (reference sequence). This CDR3 is CASSRGQTNYGYTF. The CDR3 bases are TGTGCCAGCAGCCGGGGACAGACTAACTATGGCTACACCTTC.

Of note for this clone: This CDR3 is also generated by other DNA sequences in the sample. The chain couples TRBV5-1 to TRBJ1-2; TRBD1 matches at 11 bases. CDR1 SGHRS and CDR2 YFSETQ come from the germline V gene. J lost 2 bases, V lost 2 bases, and 2 bases had no gene match. The CDR3 sequence is 15 residues long. The CDR3 DNA is TGCGCCAGCAGCTTCGGGACAGGGGGAAACTATGGCTACACCTTC. Its translation: CASSFGTGGNYGYTF.

The CDR3 protein is CASSMDRGPGEQYF. CDR3 bases: TGTGCCAGTAGTATGGACAGGGGGCCTGGAGAGCAGTACTTC. The rearrangement links TRBV19 to TRBJ2-7; 11 bases match TRBD1. With 3 bases clipped from V and 7 bases from J, the junction kept 5 bases outside the gene matches. Germline loops: CDR1 LNHDA, CDR2 SQIVND (reference sequence). This CDR3 has 14 residues.

This clone was seen a handful of times. This rearrangement joins TRBV5-4 to TRBJ2-3; D not certain. The V and J ends lost 6 bases and 6 bases respectively, with 8 bases between them. The germline V gene has CDR1 SGHNT and CDR2 YYREEE (reference sequence). The CDR3 runs 11 residues. CDR3 DNA sequence: TGTGCCAGCACTTCGAGGGATACGCAGTATTTT. Protein: CASTSRDTQYF.

V is TRBV19 and J is TRBJ2-5; 11 nucleotides align to TRBD1. The germline gives CDR1 LNHDA, CDR2 SQIVND (reference sequence). Trimming removed 5 bases from V and 5 bases from J; junction bases left unmatched: 7. This CDR3 region has 15 residues. CDR3 loop: CASSFRTGGRETQYF. CDR3 nucleotides: TGTGCCAGTAGTTTCCGGACAGGGGGCCGGGAGACCCAGTACTTC.

The chain recombines TRBV7-2 with TRBJ2-6; TRBD1 might be the D (6 bases). The CDR3 consists of 18 residues. V gave up 0 bases and J gave up 1 base, with 13 bases separating them. Germline CDR1 is SGHTA and CDR2 is FQGNSA. CDR3 loop: CASSLAPPTGSGANVLTF. Here the CDR3 DNA reads TGTGCCAGCAGCTTAGCCCCACCTACAGGGTCTGGGGCCAACGTCCTGACTTTC.

The chain has TRBV18 and TRBJ1-1; 10 bases are a match to TRBD1. The CDR3 has 16 residues. V shed 3 bases, J shed 5 bases, and the junction held 9 bases outside the gene matches. CDR1 is KGHSH and CDR2 is LQKENI in the germline V gene. The chain's CDR3 is CASSPRTGGRWTEAFF. The DNA for the CDR3 is TGTGCCAGCTCACCGAGGACAGGGGGTAGGTGGACTGAAGCTTTCTTT.

This chain links TRBV11-3 with TRBJ1-2; a possible D gene is TRBD1 (6 bases). The CDR3 sequence is 12 residues long. With 5 bases removed from V and 8 bases from J, the gap between germline ends came to 12 bases. Germline CDR1 and CDR2: SGHNT and YENEEA. CDR3 nucleotides: TGTGCCAGCAGCCTCTACAGGGTGGGCTACACCTTC. This sequence encodes CASSLYRVGYTF.

The chain couples TRBV7-4 to TRBJ1-3; D uncertain. This CDR3 contains 15 residues. V shed 3 bases and J shed 3 bases, with 12 bases lying between them. CDR1 is SGHVT, CDR2 SQSDAQ, per germline. The DNA for the CDR3 is TGTGCCAGCAGCTTGGAGGGTGAGGTTGGAAACACCATATATTTT. It encodes CASSLEGEVGNTIYF.

This clone has a handful of counts. This chain connects TRBV28 to TRBJ2-5; maybe TRBD2 (7 bases). The CDR3 runs to 17 residues. From germline, CDR1 is MDHEN and CDR2 SYDVKM. Between the trimmed V and J ends, which lost 2 bases and 3 bases, there was a span of 19 bases. The CDR3: CASSLTGGLAAKETQYF. The CDR3 bases are TGTGCCAGCAGTTTAACTGGGGGGCTAGCGGCAAAAGAGACCCAGTACTTC. Full variable domain (outside the CDR3, taken from reference TRBV28 and TRBJ2-5): DVKVTQSSRYLVKRTGEKVFLECVQDMDHENMFWYRQDPGLGLRLIYFSYDVKMKEKGDIPEGYSVSREKKERFSLILESASTNQTSMYLCASSLTGGLAAKETQYFGPGTRLLVL.

The rearrangement links TRBV11-2 to TRBJ2-1, with 7 bases that match TRBD2. Germline CDR1 and CDR2: SGHAT and FQNNGV. Trimming at V came to 1 base and at J to 9 bases, leaving 3 bases not matched to a gene. The CDR3 spans 13 residues. CDR3 loop: CASSLGGRGEQFF. CDR3 DNA: TGTGCCAGCAGCTTAGGGGGGAGGGGTGAGCAGTTCTTC. Supplemented by reference TRBV11-2 and TRBJ2-1, the full variable domain reads EAGVAQSPRYKIIEKRQSVAFWCNPISGHATLYWYQQILGQGPKLLIQFQNNGVVDDSQLPKDRFSAERLKGVDSTLKIQPAKLEDSAVYLCASSLGGRGEQFFGPGTRLTVL.

The chain has TRBV14 and TRBJ2-2; 10 bases map to TRBD1. This CDR3 contains 18 residues. J lost 3 bases, V lost 2 bases, and 9 bases had no gene match. Germline CDR1 is SGHDN and CDR2 is FVKESK. The CDR3 DNA follows: TGTGCCAGCAGCCAATTGACAGGGGGCTTGAGGGACACCGGGGAGCTGTTTTTT. Translating gives CASSQLTGGLRDTGELFF.

About this clone: One end of the junction fails to match germline, which may point to a read error. The genes are TRBV7-9 and TRBJ1-5, with D possibly being TRBD1 (5 bases). The CDR3 contains 15 residues. CDR1 and CDR2 from the germline V gene are SEHNR and FQNEAQ (reference sequence). This CDR3 is CSSSLGAGRNQPQHF. The CDR3 nucleotides read TGTTCCAGCAGCTTAGGGGCAGGTCGCAATCAGCCCCAGCATTTT. Full variable domain (outside the CDR3, taken from reference TRBV7-9 and TRBJ1-5): DTGVSQNPRHKITKRGQNVTFRCDPISEHNRLYWYRQTLGQGPEFLTYFQNEAQLEKSRLLSDRFSAERPKGSFSTLEIQRTEQGDSAMYLCSSSLGAGRNQPQHFGDGTRLSIL.

The chain uses TRBV10-3 and TRBJ2-1, with TRBD2 matching 10 bases. This CDR3 is built from 15 residues. The germline gives CDR1 ENHRY, CDR2 SYGVKD. V was clipped by 6 bases and J by 4 bases; unmatched bases: 6. CDR3: CAISPGLAIYNEQFF. The CDR3 DNA reads TGTGCCATCAGCCCGGGACTAGCGATTTACAATGAGCAGTTCTTC.

The V gene is TRBV9, the J gene TRBJ2-2; D is perhaps TRBD2 (6 bases). Germline V lookup: CDR1 SGDLS, CDR2 YYNGEE. Trimming took 3 bases from V and 4 from J, leaving 7 bases between them. This CDR3 region has 13 residues. The CDR3 sequence: CASSGRGTGELFF. The CDR3 coding sequence is TGTGCCAGCAGCGGGAGGGGCACCGGGGAGCTGTTTTTT. Drawing the rest from reference TRBV9 and TRBJ2-2, the complete variable domain is DSGVTQTPKHLITATGQRVTLRCSPRSGDLSVYWYQQSLDQGLQFLIQYYNGEERAKGNILERFSAQQFPDLHSELNLSSLELGDSALYFCASSGRGTGELFFGEGSRLTVL.